Each of the 12 T cell receptor beta chains below was sequenced from the same sample in a study of OX40 agonist ivuxolimab in advanced cancers. Library preparation used the immunoSEQ multiplex PCR assay. The source is immuneACCESS, and TCRdb retained only in-frame sequences with V and J called. Part of the clones is not carried over; for the studies checked, unresolved V genes explain less than half of this, and the remainder is unexplained. Within this sample are tens of thousands of clones, with about nine tenths of them counted one time only. Approximately 0.39% of the sample comes from the top ten. The source material was CD4+ or CD8+ T cells sorted from blood, sampled in a trial of the OX40 agonist ivuxolimab. The receptors were sampled from an adult with an advanced solid tumor such as melanoma, head and neck, liver or kidney cancer.

V gene TRBV5-1 combines with J gene TRBJ2-5; 10 bases map to TRBD1. Looked up from germline, CDR1 is SGHRS and CDR2 is YFSETQ. The CDR3 loop spans 19 amino acids. V dropped 2 bases and J dropped 1; count of bases not matched to a gene: 14. The CDR3, as DNA: TGCGCCAGCAGCTTTTCCTCGTCCGGGACAGGGGCCCCCCAAGAGACCCAGTACTTC. This codes for CASSFSSSGTGAPQETQYF.

This sequence joins TRBV9 and TRBJ1-4; D is uncertain. The germline CDR1 and CDR2 sequences are SGDLS and YYNGEE. Trimming cost V 0 bases and J 4 bases, with 13 bases left between them. This CDR3 contains 16 residues. CDR3 nucleotides: TGTGCCAGCAGCGTAGGAAGGGCGAACGTTAATGAAAAACTGTTTTTT. It translates to CASSVGRANVNEKLFF.

This CDR3 reads CASSNGQGAGEQFF. The CDR3, as DNA: TGTGCCAGTAGTAATGGACAGGGGGCGGGTGAGCAGTTCTTC. The chain uses TRBV19 and TRBJ2-1; TRBD1 matches at 11 bases. Germline values: CDR1 LNHDA, CDR2 SQIVND (reference sequence). Unmatched junction bases numbered 5, after V lost 4 bases and J lost 9 bases. This CDR3 is built from 14 residues.

The rearrangement uses TRBV30 and TRBJ1-1; maybe TRBD1 (6 bases). The CDR3 loop spans 15 amino acids. Germline V gives CDR1 GTSNPN, CDR2 SVGIG (reference sequence). Trimming took off 0 bases at V and 5 bases at J, with 16 bases between the two ends. The chain's CDR3 is CAWSVFTGRRTEAFF. The CDR3, as DNA: TGTGCCTGGAGTGTATTTACAGGGCGACGTACTGAAGCTTTCTTT.

The genes are TRBV30 and TRBJ1-2; possibly TRBD1 for D (5 bases). Germline CDR1 and CDR2: GTSNPN and SVGIG (reference sequence). The CDR3 loop spans 14 amino acids. Trimming shortened V by 3 bases and J by 3 bases, and 14 bases separated the two germline ends. CDR3 residues: CAWSYSGLDYGYTF. The CDR3 DNA reads as TGTGCCTGGAGCTATTCAGGGCTGGACTATGGCTACACCTTC.

The V and J genes are TRBV11-3 and TRBJ2-3, with D perhaps TRBD2 (5 bases). CDR3 length equals 16 residues. Germline CDR1 is SGHNT and CDR2 is YENEEA. V lost 3 bases and J 3 bases, leaving 16 bases between the germline ends. The CDR3 loop is CASSFIIASQTDTQYF. CDR3 nucleotide sequence: TGTGCCAGCAGCTTTATAATAGCGAGTCAAACAGATACGCAGTATTTT.

This clone was recorded once. V usage is TRBV7-2 and J usage is TRBJ2-7; TRBD2 agrees at 14 bases. The CDR3 runs to 14 residues. The germline V gene has CDR1 SGHTA and CDR2 FQGNSA. V shed 5 bases, J shed 7 bases, and the junction held 4 bases outside the gene matches. CDR3 residues: CASSVTSGREEQYF. The CDR3 nucleotides are TGTGCCAGCAGCGTGACTAGCGGGAGGGAAGAGCAGTACTTC.

CDR3 in amino acids: CASSLGQPGIMETQYF. The CDR3 DNA follows: TGTGCCAGCAGCTTGGGGCAGCCAGGGATTATGGAGACCCAGTACTTC. This rearrangement joins TRBV5-6 to TRBJ2-5, with D perhaps matching TRBD1 (5 bases). The CDR3 has 16 residues. V was clipped by 0 bases and J by 5 bases, with 17 bases between them. CDR1 SGHDT and CDR2 YYEEEE come from the germline V gene.

The chain recombines TRBV7-2 with TRBJ1-2, with 7 nucleotides matching TRBD1. J was trimmed by 4 bases and V by 2 bases; bases with no gene match: 4. Germline V gene lookup returns CDR1 SGHTA and CDR2 FQGNSA. The CDR3 covers 14 residues. The CDR3 protein is CASSLRQGGYGYTF. The DNA for the CDR3 is TGTGCCAGCAGCTTACGACAGGGAGGCTATGGCTACACCTTC.

J is TRBJ2-5 and V is TRBV19; 7 bases are a match to TRBD2. The ends lost 3 bases at V and 5 bases at J; junction bases unmatched: 9. Germline V gene sequence: CDR1 LNHDA, CDR2 SQIVND (reference sequence). The length of the CDR3 is 15 residues. CDR3 region: CASSIGGGRGETQYF. The CDR3 bases are TGTGCCAGTAGTATCGGGGGAGGGCGCGGGGAGACCCAGTACTTC.

The chain combines TRBV11-2 with TRBJ2-3, with D possibly matching TRBD2 (5 bases). Germline V gene lookup returns CDR1 SGHAT and CDR2 FQNNGV. The ends were cut back, 5 bases at V and 2 bases at J, with 14 bases in the middle. The CDR3 loop spans 15 amino acids. CDR3 nucleotide sequence: TGTGCCAGCAGCGCCCGGGGTGGGTACACAGATACGCAGTATTTT. Residues: CASSARGGYTDTQYF.

The V and J genes are TRBV18 and TRBJ1-2; D unclear. With 2 bases removed from V and 8 bases from J, the gap between germline ends came to 12 bases. The germline V gene encodes CDR1 KGHSH and CDR2 LQKENI. CDR3 length: 13 amino acids. In DNA form, the CDR3 reads TGTGCCAGCTCACCAAGTGACGACGGAGGCTACACCTTC. Its translation is CASSPSDDGGYTF.